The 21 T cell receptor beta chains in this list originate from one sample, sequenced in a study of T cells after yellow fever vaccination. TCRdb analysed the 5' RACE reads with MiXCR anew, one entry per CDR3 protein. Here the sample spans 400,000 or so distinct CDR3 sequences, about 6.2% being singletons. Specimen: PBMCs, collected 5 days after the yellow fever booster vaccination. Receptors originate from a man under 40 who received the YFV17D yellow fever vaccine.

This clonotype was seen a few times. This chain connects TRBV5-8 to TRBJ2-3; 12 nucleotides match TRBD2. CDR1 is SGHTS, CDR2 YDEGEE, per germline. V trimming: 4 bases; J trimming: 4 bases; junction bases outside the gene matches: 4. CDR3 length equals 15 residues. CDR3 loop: CASSEGLAGSDTQYF. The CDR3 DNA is TGTGCCAGCAGCGAGGGACTAGCGGGTTCAGATACGCAGTATTTT.

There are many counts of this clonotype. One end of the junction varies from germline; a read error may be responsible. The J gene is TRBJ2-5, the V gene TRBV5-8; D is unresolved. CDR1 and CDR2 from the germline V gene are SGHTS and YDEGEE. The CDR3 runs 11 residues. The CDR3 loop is CASSLALGWDF. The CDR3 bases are TGTGCCAGCAGCTTGGCCTTAGGATGGGACTTC.

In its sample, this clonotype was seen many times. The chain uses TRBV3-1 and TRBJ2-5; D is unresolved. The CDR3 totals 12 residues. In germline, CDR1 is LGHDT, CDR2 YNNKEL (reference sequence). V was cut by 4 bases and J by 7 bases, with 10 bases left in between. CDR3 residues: CASSLPLRTQYF. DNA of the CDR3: TGTGCCAGCAGCCTCCCTCTAAGGACCCAGTACTTC.

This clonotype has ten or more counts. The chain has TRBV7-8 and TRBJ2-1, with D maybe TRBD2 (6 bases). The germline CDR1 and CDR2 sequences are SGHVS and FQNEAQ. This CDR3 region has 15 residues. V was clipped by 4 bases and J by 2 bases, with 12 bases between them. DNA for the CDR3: TGTGCCAGCAGCTCCCGACTAGTCACCTACAATGAGCAGTTCTTC. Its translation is CASSSRLVTYNEQFF. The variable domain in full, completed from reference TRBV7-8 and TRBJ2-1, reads GAGVSQSPRYKVAKRGQDVALRCDPISGHVSLFWYQQALGQGPEFLTYFQNEAQLDKSGLPSDRFFAERPEGSVSTLKIQRTQQEDSAVYLCASSSRLVTYNEQFFGPGTRLTVL.

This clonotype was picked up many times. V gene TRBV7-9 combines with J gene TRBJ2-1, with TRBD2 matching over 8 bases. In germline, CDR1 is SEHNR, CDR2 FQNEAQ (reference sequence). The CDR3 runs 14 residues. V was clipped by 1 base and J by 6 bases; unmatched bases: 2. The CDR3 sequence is CASSLETSGNEQFF. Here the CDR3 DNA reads TGTGCCAGCAGCTTAGAAACTAGCGGCAATGAGCAGTTCTTC.

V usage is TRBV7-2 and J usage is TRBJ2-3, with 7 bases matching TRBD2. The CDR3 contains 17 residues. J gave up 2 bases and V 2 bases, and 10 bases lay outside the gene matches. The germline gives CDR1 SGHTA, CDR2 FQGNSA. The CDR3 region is CASSLRVASGYTDTQYF. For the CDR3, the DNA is TGTGCCAGCAGCTTACGTGTGGCTAGCGGATACACAGATACGCAGTATTTT.

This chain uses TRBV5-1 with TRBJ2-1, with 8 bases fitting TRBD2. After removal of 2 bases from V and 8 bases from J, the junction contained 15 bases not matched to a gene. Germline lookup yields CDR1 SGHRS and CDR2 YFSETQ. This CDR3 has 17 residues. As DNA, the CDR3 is TGCGCCAGCAGCTTTAGCCGACTATCGGCGGGAGGCGATGAGCAGTTCTTC. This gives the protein CASSFSRLSAGGDEQFF.

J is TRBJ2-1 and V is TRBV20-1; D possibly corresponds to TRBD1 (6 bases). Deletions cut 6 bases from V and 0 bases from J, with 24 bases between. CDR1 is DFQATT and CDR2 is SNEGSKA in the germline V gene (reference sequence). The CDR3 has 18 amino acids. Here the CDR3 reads CSAVTGTTGPSSYNEQFF. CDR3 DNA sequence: TGCAGTGCCGTCACCGGAACCACAGGGCCCAGCTCCTACAATGAGCAGTTCTTC.

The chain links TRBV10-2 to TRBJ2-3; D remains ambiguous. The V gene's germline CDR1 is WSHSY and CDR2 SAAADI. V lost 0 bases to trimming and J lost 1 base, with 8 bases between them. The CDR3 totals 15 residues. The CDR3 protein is CASSESETRTDTQYF. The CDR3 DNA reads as TGCGCCAGCAGTGAGTCAGAGACCCGCACAGATACGCAGTATTTT.

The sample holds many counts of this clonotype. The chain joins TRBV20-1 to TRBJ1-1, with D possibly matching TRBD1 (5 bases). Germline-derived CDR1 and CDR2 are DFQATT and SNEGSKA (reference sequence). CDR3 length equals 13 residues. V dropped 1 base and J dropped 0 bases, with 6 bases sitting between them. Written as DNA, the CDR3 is TGCAGTGCTAGAGGGACAATGAACACTGAAGCTTTCTTT. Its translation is CSARGTMNTEAFF.

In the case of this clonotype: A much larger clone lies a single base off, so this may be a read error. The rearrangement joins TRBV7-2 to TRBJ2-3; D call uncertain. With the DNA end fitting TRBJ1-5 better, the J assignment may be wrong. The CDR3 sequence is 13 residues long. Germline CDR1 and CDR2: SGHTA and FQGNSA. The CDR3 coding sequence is TGTGCCAGCAGCCCGGCCAACACAGATACGCAGCATTTT. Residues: CASSPANTDTQHF.

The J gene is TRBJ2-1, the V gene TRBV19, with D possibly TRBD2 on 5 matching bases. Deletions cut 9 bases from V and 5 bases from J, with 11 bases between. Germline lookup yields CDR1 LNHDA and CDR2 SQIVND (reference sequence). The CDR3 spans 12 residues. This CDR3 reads CASAQRHNEQFF. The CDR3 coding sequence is TGTGCCAGCGCTCAGCGGCACAATGAGCAGTTCTTC.

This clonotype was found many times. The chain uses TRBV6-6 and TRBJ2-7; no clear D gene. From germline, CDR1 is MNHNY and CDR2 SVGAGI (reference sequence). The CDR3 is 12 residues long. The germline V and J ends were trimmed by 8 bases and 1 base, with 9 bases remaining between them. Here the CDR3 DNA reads TGTGCCAGCGCCGACGGTTCCTACGAGCAGTACTTC. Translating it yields CASADGSYEQYF.

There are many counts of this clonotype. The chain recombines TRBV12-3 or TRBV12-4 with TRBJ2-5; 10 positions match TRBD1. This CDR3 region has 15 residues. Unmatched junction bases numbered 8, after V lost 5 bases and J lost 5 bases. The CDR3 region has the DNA TGTGCCAGCAGTGTTTGGGACAGGGGCTTGGAGACCCAGTACTTC. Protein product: CASSVWDRGLETQYF.

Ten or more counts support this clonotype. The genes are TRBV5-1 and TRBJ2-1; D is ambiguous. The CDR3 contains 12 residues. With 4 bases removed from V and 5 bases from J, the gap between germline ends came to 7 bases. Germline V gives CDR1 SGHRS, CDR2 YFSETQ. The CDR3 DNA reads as TGCGCCAGCAGCCATATAGACAATGAGCAGTTCTTC. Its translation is CASSHIDNEQFF. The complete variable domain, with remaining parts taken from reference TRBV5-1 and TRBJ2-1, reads KAGVTQTPRYLIKTRGQQVTLSCSPISGHRSVSWYQQTPGQGLQFLFEYFSETQRNKGNFPGRFSGRQFSNSRSEMNVSTLELGDSALYLCASSHIDNEQFFGPGTRLTVL.

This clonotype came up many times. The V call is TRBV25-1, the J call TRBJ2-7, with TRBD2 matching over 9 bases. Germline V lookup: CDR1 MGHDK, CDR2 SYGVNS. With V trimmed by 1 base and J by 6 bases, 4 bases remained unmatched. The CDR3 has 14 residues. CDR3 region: CASSELAGDSEQYF. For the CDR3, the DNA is TGTGCCAGCAGTGAATTAGCGGGAGATAGCGAGCAGTACTTC.

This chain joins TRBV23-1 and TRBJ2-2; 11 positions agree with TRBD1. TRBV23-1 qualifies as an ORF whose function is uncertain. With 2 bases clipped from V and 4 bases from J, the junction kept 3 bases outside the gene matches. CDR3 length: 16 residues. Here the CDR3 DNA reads TGCGCCAGCAGTCAACGGACAGGGGGCTGCACCGGGGAGCTGTTTTTT. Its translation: CASSQRTGGCTGELFF.

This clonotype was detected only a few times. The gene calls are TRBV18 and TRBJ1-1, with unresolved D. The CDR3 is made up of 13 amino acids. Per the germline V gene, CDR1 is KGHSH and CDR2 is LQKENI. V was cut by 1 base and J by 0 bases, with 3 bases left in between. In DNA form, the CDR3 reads TGTGCCAGCTCACCACTCATGAACACTGAAGCTTTCTTT. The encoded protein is CASSPLMNTEAFF.

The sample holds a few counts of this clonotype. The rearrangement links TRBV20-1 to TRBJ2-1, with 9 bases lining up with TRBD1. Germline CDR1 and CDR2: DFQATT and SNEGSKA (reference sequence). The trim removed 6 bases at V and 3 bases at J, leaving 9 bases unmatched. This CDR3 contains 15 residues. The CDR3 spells CSAQDGQGYYNEQFF. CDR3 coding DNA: TGCAGTGCCCAAGACGGACAGGGGTACTACAATGAGCAGTTCTTC.

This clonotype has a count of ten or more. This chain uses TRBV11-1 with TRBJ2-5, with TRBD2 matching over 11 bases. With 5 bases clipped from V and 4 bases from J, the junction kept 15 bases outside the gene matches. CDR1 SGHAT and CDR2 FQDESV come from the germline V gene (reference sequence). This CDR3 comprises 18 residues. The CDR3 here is CASSQGGASGRSIETQYF. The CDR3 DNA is TGTGCCAGCAGCCAAGGAGGGGCTAGCGGGAGGTCCATAGAGACCCAGTACTTC.

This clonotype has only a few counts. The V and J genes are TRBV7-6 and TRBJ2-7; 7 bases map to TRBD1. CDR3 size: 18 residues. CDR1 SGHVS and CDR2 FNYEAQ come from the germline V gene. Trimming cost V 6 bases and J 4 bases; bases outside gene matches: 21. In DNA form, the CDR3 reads TGTGCCAGCAGTCCTCACTTTCGCCCGGGACAGTCCCCGTACGAGCAGTACTTC. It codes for CASSPHFRPGQSPYEQYF. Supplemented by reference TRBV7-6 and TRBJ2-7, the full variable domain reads GAGVSQSPRYKVTKRGQDVALRCDPISGHVSLYWYRQALGQGPEFLTYFNYEAQQDKSGLPNDRFSAERPEGSISTLTIQRTEQRDSAMYRCASSPHFRPGQSPYEQYFGPGTRLTVT.